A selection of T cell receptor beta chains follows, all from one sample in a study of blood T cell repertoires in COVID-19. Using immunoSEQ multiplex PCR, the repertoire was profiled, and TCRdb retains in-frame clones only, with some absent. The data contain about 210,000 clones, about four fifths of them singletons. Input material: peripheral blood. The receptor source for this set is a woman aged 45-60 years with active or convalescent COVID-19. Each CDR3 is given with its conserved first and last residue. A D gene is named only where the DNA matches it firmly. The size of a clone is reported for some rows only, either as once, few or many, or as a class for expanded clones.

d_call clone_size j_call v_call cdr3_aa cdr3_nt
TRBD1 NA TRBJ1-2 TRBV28 CASSPRQGPSYGYTF TGTGCCAGCAGCCCGAGACAGGGGCCCTCCTATGGCTACACCTTC
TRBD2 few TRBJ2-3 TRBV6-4 CASASGSLGGTDTQYF TGTGCCAGTGCTAGCGGGAGCTTAGGTGGCACAGATACGCAGTATTTT
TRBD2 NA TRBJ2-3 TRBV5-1 CASSLGLGEWQYF TGCGCCAGCAGCCTAGGACTAGGGGAATGGCAGTATTTT
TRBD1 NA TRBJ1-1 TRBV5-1 CASTTGQGGTEAFF TGCGCCAGCACCACCGGACAGGGGGGAACTGAAGCTTTCTTT
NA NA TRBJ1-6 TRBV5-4 CASSLRGVQGYSPLHF TGTGCCAGCAGCTTGAGAGGTGTACAGGGATATTCACCCCTCCACTTT
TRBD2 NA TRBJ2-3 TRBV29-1 CSVDPSSIAGEWEHTQYF TGCAGCGTTGATCCCTCTTCGATAGCGGGAGAGTGGGAGCATACGCAGTATTTT
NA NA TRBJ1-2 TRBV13 CASTHSRANYGYTF TGTGCCAGCACCCACTCCAGGGCTAACTATGGCTACACCTTC
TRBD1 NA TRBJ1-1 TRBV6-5 CASSRTGDYTEAFF TGTGCCAGCAGTCGGACAGGGGACTACACTGAAGCTTTCTTT
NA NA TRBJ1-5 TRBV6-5 CASRASGIQPQHF TGTGCCAGCAGGGCTTCGGGGATTCAGCCCCAGCATTTT
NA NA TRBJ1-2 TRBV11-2 CASSLSRDIAAGYTF TGTGCCAGCAGCTTGTCCCGGGACATTGCCGCTGGCTACACCTTC
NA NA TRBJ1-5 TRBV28 CASYSPNQPQHF TGTGCCAGTTACAGCCCGAATCAGCCCCAGCATTTT
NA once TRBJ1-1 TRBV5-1 CASSLERPGMNTEAFF TGCGCCAGCAGCTTGGAGAGGCCAGGGATGAACACTGAAGCTTTCTTT
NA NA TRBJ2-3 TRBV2 CASSAGGRDTDTQYF TGTGCCAGCAGTGCTGGTGGTCGGGACACAGATACGCAGTATTTT
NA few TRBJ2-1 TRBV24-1 CATSVTAYNEQFF TGTGCCACCAGTGTCACAGCCTACAATGAGCAGTTCTTC
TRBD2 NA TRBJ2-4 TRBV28 CASSWGGRNIQYF TGTGCCAGCAGCTGGGGGGGGAGAAACATTCAGTACTTC
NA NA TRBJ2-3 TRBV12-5 CASGSRTTGDTQYF TGTGCTAGTGGTTCGAGGACTACGGGGGATACGCAGTATTTT
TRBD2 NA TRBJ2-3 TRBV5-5 CASSLTLAGRADTQYF TGTGCCAGCAGCTTGACCCTAGCGGGGCGAGCAGATACGCAGTATTTT
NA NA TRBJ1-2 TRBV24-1 CATSGGRDYGYTF TGTGCCACCAGTGGTGGCAGGGACTATGGCTACACCTTC
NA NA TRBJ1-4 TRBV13 CASSLVGATNEKLFF TGTGCCAGCAGCTTAGTCGGGGCAACTAATGAAAAACTGTTTTTT
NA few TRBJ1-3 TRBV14 CASSFRAGSGNTIYF TGTGCCAGCAGCTTTAGAGCCGGGTCTGGAAACACCATATATTTT
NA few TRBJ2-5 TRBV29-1 CSVDLGGGAGETQYF TGCAGCGTTGACCTTGGGGGGGGCGCGGGGGAGACCCAGTACTTC
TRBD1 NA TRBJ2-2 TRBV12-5 CASVLPGQGRTGELFF TGTGCTAGTGTCCTCCCAGGACAGGGGAGAACCGGGGAGCTGTTTTTT
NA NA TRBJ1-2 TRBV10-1 CASSPGQINYGYTF TGCGCCAGCAGCCCAGGACAAATAAACTATGGCTACACCTTC
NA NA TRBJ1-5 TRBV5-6 CASTAWGGNQPQHF TGTGCCAGCACCGCCTGGGGGGGTAATCAGCCCCAGCATTTT
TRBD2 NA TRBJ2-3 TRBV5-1 CASNREGVGTDTQYF TGCGCCAGTAACCGGGAGGGGGTTGGCACAGATACGCAGTATTTT
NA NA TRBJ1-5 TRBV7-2 CASSLNSARVNQPQHF TGTGCCAGCAGCTTAAACTCTGCCAGGGTCAATCAGCCCCAGCATTTT
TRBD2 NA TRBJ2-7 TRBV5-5 CASSQPPGGSSYEQYF TGTGCCAGCAGCCAACCCCCTGGCGGGAGCTCCTACGAGCAGTACTTC
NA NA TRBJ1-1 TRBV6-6 CASSYSSPGVAFF TGTGCCAGCAGTTACTCGAGCCCAGGGGTAGCTTTCTTT
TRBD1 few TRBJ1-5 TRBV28 CASSTGTGGGWGNQPQHF TGTGCCAGCAGTACCGGGACAGGGGGCGGTTGGGGCAATCAGCCCCAGCATTTT
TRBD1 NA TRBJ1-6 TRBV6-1 CASSEGTGSNSPLHF TGTGCCAGCAGTGAGGGGACAGGGTCTAATTCACCCCTCCACTTT
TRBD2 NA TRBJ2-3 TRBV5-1 CASSKNGLAGELDTQYF TGCGCCAGCAGCAAGAATGGGCTAGCGGGAGAATTAGATACGCAGTATTTT
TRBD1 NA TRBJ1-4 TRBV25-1 CASSPGQGVLREKLFF TGTGCCAGCAGTCCCGGACAGGGGGTCCTTAGGGAAAAACTGTTTTTT
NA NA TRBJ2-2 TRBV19 CASSIRGELFF TGTGCCAGTAGTATCCGCGGGGAGCTGTTTTTT
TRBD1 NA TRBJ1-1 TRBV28 CASSFPLGQGNTEAFF TGTGCCAGCAGTTTCCCCCTTGGACAGGGGAACACTGAAGCTTTCTTT
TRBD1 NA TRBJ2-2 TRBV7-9 CASSTPTGGAPGELFF TGTGCCAGCAGCACGCCGACAGGGGGCGCCCCCGGGGAGCTGTTTTTT
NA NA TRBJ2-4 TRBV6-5 CASSYSIQPGKNIQYF TGTGCCAGCAGTTACTCGATTCAGCCGGGGAAAAACATTCAGTACTTC
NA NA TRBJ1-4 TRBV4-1 CASSSNLGTSSEKLFF TGCGCCAGCAGTTCTAATCTGGGGACATCTTCTGAAAAACTGTTTTTT
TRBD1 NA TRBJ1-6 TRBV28 CASSPRTGKSSPLHF TGTGCCAGCAGTCCTCGGACAGGGAAAAGTTCACCCCTCCACTTT
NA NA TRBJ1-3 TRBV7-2 CASSLKISRSSGNTIYF TGTGCCAGCAGCTTAAAAATCTCCCGGAGCTCTGGAAACACCATATATTTT
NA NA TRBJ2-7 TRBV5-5 CASSRTAGRVYEQYF TGTGCCAGCAGCAGGACTGCTGGAAGAGTCTACGAGCAGTACTTC
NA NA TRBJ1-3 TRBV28 CASSQGNTIYF TGTGCCAGCAGCCAAGGAAACACCATATATTTT
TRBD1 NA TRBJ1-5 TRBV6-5 CASSYVTGAGTQPQHF TGTGCCAGCAGTTACGTGACAGGGGCCGGAACGCAGCCCCAGCATTTT
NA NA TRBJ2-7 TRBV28 CASSSPLSYEQYF TGTGCCAGCAGTTCCCCTTTATCCTACGAGCAGTACTTC
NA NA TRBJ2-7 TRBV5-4 CASSLGIGVYEQYF TGTGCCAGCAGCTTAGGGATCGGGGTATACGAGCAGTACTTC
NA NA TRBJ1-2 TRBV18 CASSPGTGRERGYTF TGTGCCAGCTCACCAGGTACGGGGCGGGAGCGCGGCTACACCTTC
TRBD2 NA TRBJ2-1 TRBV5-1 CASSLAAGGLVNEQFF TGCGCCAGCAGCTTGGCCGCGGGGGGCCTTGTGAATGAGCAGTTCTTC
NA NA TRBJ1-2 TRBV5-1 CASSLLTGGYGYTF TGCGCCAGCAGCTTGTTGACAGGCGGGTATGGCTACACCTTC
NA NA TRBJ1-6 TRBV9 CASSVASFFDSPLHF TGTGCCAGCAGCGTAGCTTCCTTCTTTGATTCACCCCTCCACTTT
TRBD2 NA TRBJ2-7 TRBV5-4 CASSPPSGSYEQYF TGTGCCAGCAGCCCCCCTAGCGGGAGCTACGAGCAGTACTTC
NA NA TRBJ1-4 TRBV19 CASSIPSEREKLFF TGTGCCAGTAGTATCCCAAGCGAACGCGAAAAACTGTTTTTT
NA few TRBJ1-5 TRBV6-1 CASSEAGASNQPQHF TGTGCCAGCAGTGAGGCAGGGGCAAGCAATCAGCCCCAGCATTTT
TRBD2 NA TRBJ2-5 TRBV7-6 CASSFSGGHQETQYF TGTGCCAGCAGCTTTAGCGGGGGCCACCAAGAGACCCAGTACTTC
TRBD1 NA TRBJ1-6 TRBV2 CASSQDREGRSYNSPLHF TGTGCCAGCAGTCAGGACAGGGAAGGGCGCTCCTATAATTCACCCCTCCACTTT
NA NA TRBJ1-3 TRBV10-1 CASSGTASGNTIYF TGCGCCAGCAGTGGGACTGCGTCTGGAAACACCATATATTTT
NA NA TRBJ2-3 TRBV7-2 CASSLTTGTDTQYF TGTGCCAGCAGCTTAACGACTGGAACAGATACGCAGTATTTT
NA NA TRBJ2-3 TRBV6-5 CASEGTDTQYF TGTGCCAGCGAGGGAACAGATACGCAGTATTTT
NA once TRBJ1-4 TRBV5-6 CASSRSTALNEKLFF TGTGCCAGCAGCCGGTCGACAGCATTAAATGAAAAACTGTTTTTT